This T cell receptor beta chain was recovered during a study of blood T cell repertoires in COVID-19. Study at large: The origin of the acute and convalescent COVID-19 samples was the United States, Italy and Spain.

Sequenced by immunoSEQ multiplex PCR; TCRdb stores in-frame clones only, minus some. The table records about 110,000 clones, over 60% of them present only once. The V gene's germline CDR1 is LNHDA and CDR2 SQIVND (reference sequence). The CDR3 runs 15 residues. V was clipped by 1 base and J by 4 bases, with 13 bases between them. The sequenced material came from peripheral blood. This sequence joins TRBV19 and TRBJ1-1; D gene unclear. This receptor was taken from a man older than 75 with COVID-19, enrolled during active disease. The CDR3 loop is CASSIASGGSTEAFF. The CDR3 region has the DNA TGTGCCAGTAGTATAGCGTCTGGCGGCAGCACTGAAGCTTTCTTT.